The 8 T cell receptor beta chains below all came from one sample that was sequenced in a study of blood T cell repertoires in COVID-19. Using immunoSEQ multiplex PCR, the repertoire was profiled, and TCRdb retains in-frame clones only, with some absent. Among around 70,000 clones listed, roughly 82% were seen once. Sequencing was done on a sample of peripheral blood. These receptors came from a man in his sixties with acute or convalescent COVID-19.

The rearrangement joins TRBV5-5 to TRBJ2-1; 12 nucleotides agree with TRBD2. This CDR3 is built from 17 residues. J was trimmed by 3 bases and V by 4 bases; bases with no gene match: 8. The V gene's germline CDR1 is SGHKS and CDR2 YYEKEE (reference sequence). Here the CDR3 DNA reads TGTGCCAGCAGCGGGGACCCTAGCGGGGGGGACTACAATGAGCAGTTCTTC. This codes for CASSGDPSGGDYNEQFF.

This chain uses TRBV25-1 with TRBJ2-3; 7 bases map to TRBD2. From germline, CDR1 is MGHDK and CDR2 SYGVNS. The CDR3 runs to 15 residues. J was trimmed by 0 bases and V by 1 base; bases with no gene match: 1. CDR3 in amino acids: CASSEWRGSTDTQYF. In DNA, the CDR3 is TGTGCCAGCAGTGAATGGCGGGGGAGCACAGATACGCAGTATTTT.

The chain has TRBV5-4 and TRBJ2-2, with 13 bases lining up with TRBD2. The CDR3 sequence is 17 residues long. V gave up 0 bases and J gave up 1 base; unmatched junction bases: 0. The germline V gene encodes CDR1 SGHNT and CDR2 YYREEE (reference sequence). DNA for the CDR3: TGTGCCAGCAGCTTGGGACTAGCGGGGGGGAACACCGGGGAGCTGTTTTTT. Encoded protein: CASSLGLAGGNTGELFF.

The rearrangement uses TRBV7-9 and TRBJ1-1; 7 bases fit TRBD1. From germline, CDR1 is SEHNR and CDR2 FQNEAQ (reference sequence). CDR3 length: 16 amino acids. Losses at the gene ends were 3 bases for V and 0 bases for J; bases not matched to a gene: 7. CDR3 nucleotide sequence: TGTGCCAGCAGCTTCAGGCAGGGGGTATTGAACACTGAAGCTTTCTTT. This codes for CASSFRQGVLNTEAFF.

The chain is built from TRBV7-9 and TRBJ2-5; TRBD2 is a possible D gene (7 bases). Germline V lookup: CDR1 SEHNR, CDR2 FQNEAQ (reference sequence). Trimming stripped 4 bases from V and 1 base from J, with 13 bases between. The CDR3 sequence is 15 residues long. CDR3 DNA: TGTGCCAGCAGCTCGGGCGGGGGCACCCAAGAGACCCAGTACTTC. It yields the protein CASSSGGGTQETQYF. Full variable domain (rest looked up from reference TRBV7-9 and TRBJ2-5): DTGVSQNPRHKITKRGQNVTFRCDPISEHNRLYWYRQTLGQGPEFLTYFQNEAQLEKSRLLSDRFSAERPKGSFSTLEIQRTEQGDSAMYLCASSSGGGTQETQYFGPGTRLLVL.

This chain links TRBV27 with TRBJ1-2; no clear D gene. This CDR3 has 14 residues. The V and J ends lost 5 bases and 4 bases respectively, with 14 bases between them. Germline CDR1 is MNHEY and CDR2 is SMNVEV (reference sequence). CDR3: CASSPYPGGYGYTF. CDR3 in DNA: TGTGCCAGCAGTCCTTACCCGGGTGGCTATGGCTACACCTTC.

J is TRBJ1-6 and V is TRBV5-1, with D possibly TRBD1 on 6 matching bases. This CDR3 contains 15 residues. Trimming left V 0 bases short and J 4 bases short, with 8 bases between. Germline values: CDR1 SGHRS, CDR2 YFSETQ. The CDR3 here is CASSLGQVYNSPLHF. CDR3 bases: TGCGCCAGCAGCTTGGGACAGGTATATAATTCACCCCTCCACTTT.

The chain employs TRBV5-1 and TRBJ1-5; 7 bases match TRBD1. Germline CDR1 and CDR2: SGHRS and YFSETQ. Trimming removed 0 bases from V and 5 bases from J; junction bases left unmatched: 5. The CDR3 consists of 15 residues. CDR3 coding DNA: TGCGCCAGCAGCTTGGAAGGGGGCGGACATCAGCCCCAGCATTTT. This gives the protein CASSLEGGGHQPQHF.